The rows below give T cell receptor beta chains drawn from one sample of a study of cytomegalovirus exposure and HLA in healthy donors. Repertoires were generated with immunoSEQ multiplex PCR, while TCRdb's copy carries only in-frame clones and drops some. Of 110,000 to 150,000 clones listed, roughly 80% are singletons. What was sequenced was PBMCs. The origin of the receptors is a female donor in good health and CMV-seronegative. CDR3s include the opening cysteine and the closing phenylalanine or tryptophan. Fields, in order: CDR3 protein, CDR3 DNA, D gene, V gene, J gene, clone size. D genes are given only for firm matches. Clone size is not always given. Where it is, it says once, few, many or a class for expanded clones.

CASSVLGTGTTGELFF	TGTGCCAGCAGTGTATTGGGGACAGGGACGACCGGGGAGCTGTTTTTT	TRBD1	TRBV27	TRBJ2-2	once
CASSFTSGGDNEQFF	TGTGCCAGCAGCTTCACTAGCGGGGGAGACAATGAGCAGTTCTTC	TRBD2	TRBV5-4	TRBJ2-1	NA
CASRAGTSGTDTQYF	TGTGCCAGCAGGGCCGGGACTAGCGGCACAGATACGCAGTATTTT	TRBD2	TRBV27	TRBJ2-3	NA
CASSEGVGGMADTQYF	TGTGCCAGCAGCGAGGGTGTGGGAGGGATGGCAGATACGCAGTATTTT	TRBD2	TRBV9	TRBJ2-3	NA
CASSSQGAGQPQHF	TGTGCCAGCAGCTCCCAAGGGGCGGGGCAGCCCCAGCATTTT	NA	TRBV13	TRBJ1-5	NA
CASSGSGTQPQHF	TGTGCCAGCAGTGGATCCGGGACACAGCCCCAGCATTTT	NA	TRBV9	TRBJ1-5	NA
CSVEDPRQGAYEQYF	TGCAGCGTTGAAGATCCCCGACAGGGGGCCTACGAGCAGTACTTC	TRBD1	TRBV29-1	TRBJ2-7	NA
CASSFLADNEQFF	TGTGCCAGCAGCTTTCTAGCGGACAATGAGCAGTTCTTC	TRBD2	TRBV7-6	TRBJ2-1	NA
CASSQNRANEQYF	TGTGCCAGCAGCCAAAACAGGGCCAACGAGCAGTACTTC	NA	TRBV14	TRBJ2-7	NA
CASSPQETQYF	TGTGCCAGCTCACCACAAGAGACGCAGTATTTT	NA	TRBV18	TRBJ2-3	NA
CAWSVRQDTQYF	TGTGCCTGGAGTGTCAGGCAAGATACGCAGTATTTT	NA	TRBV30	TRBJ2-3	NA
CATGTGQSLEQYF	TGTGCCACCGGGACAGGTCAGTCTTTAGAGCAGTACTTC	TRBD1	TRBV18	TRBJ2-7	once
CASSLEVGREQFF	TGTGCCAGCAGCTTAGAGGTGGGGAGGGAGCAGTTCTTC	NA	TRBV7-2	TRBJ2-1	once
CASSLVQGAGQPQHF	TGTGCCAGCAGCTTAGTACAGGGGGCAGGTCAGCCCCAGCATTTT	TRBD1	TRBV7-2	TRBJ1-5	NA
CASSPPTGGREKLFF	TGTGCCAGCTCACCACCGACAGGGGGCCGGGAAAAACTGTTTTTT	TRBD1	TRBV18	TRBJ1-4	NA
CASSYSQAMSGEQYF	TGTGCCAGCAGTTACTCCCAGGCGATGTCTGGAGAGCAGTACTTC	NA	TRBV6-6	TRBJ2-7	NA
CATSRDAGSYEQYF	TGTGCCACCTCGCGGGACGCAGGCTCCTACGAGCAGTACTTC	NA	TRBV5-4	TRBJ2-7	NA
CASHGGRMSEQYF	TGCGCCAGCCATGGCGGGAGAATGAGTGAGCAGTACTTC	TRBD2	TRBV10-2	TRBJ2-7	NA
CASSLRQGGAFF	TGTGCCAGCAGCTTACGACAGGGTGGAGCTTTCTTT	TRBD1	TRBV7-2	TRBJ1-1	few
CASSAGERTEAFF	TGTGCCAGCAGCGCAGGGGAGCGTACTGAAGCTTTCTTT	NA	TRBV13	TRBJ1-1	NA
CASSLISTDTQYF	TGTGCCAGCAGCTTAATAAGCACAGATACGCAGTATTTT	NA	TRBV7-3	TRBJ2-3	NA
CSVEVQGLNTEAFF	TGCAGCGTGGAGGTACAGGGGTTGAACACTGAAGCTTTCTTT	TRBD1	TRBV29-1	TRBJ1-1	few
CSVGAGGLYEQYF	TGCAGCGTTGGAGCGGGAGGGCTCTACGAGCAGTACTTC	TRBD2	TRBV29-1	TRBJ2-7	once
CASSGRGFGELFF	TGTGCCAGCAGTGGCAGGGGGTTCGGGGAGCTGTTTTTT	TRBD1	TRBV25-1	TRBJ2-2	NA
CASSLRLGADQETQYF	TGTGCCAGCAGCTTACGACTGGGGGCTGACCAAGAGACCCAGTACTTC	NA	TRBV7-6	TRBJ2-5	NA
CATSRDSGFDNEQFF	TGTGCCACCAGCAGAGATAGCGGCTTCGACAATGAGCAGTTCTTC	NA	TRBV15	TRBJ2-1	NA
CASIPGAGNTIYF	TGTGCCAGCATACCCGGAGCTGGAAACACCATATATTTT	NA	TRBV5-8	TRBJ1-3	NA
CSVSEGGGGTDTQYF	TGCAGCGTGTCGGAAGGGGGTGGAGGCACAGATACGCAGTATTTT	NA	TRBV29-1	TRBJ2-3	NA
CASSLELCGYTF	TGTGCCAGCAGTCTGGAGCTCTGTGGCTACACCTTC	NA	TRBV28	TRBJ1-2	NA
CASSQFLAGGPYEQYF	TGTGCCAGCAGCCAATTCCTAGCGGGAGGCCCCTACGAGCAGTACTTC	TRBD2	TRBV7-2	TRBJ2-7	NA
CASSDPAGGDGYTF	TGTGCCAGCAGTGACCCCGCAGGGGGCGATGGCTACACCTTC	TRBD1	TRBV6-4	TRBJ1-2	few
CASSQDPTAVSNQPQHF	TGCGCCAGCAGCCAAGACCCCACAGCTGTTAGCAATCAGCCCCAGCATTTT	NA	TRBV4-1	TRBJ1-5	NA
CAIGLAGVRQFF	TGTGCCATCGGACTAGCGGGAGTTCGGCAGTTCTTC	TRBD2	TRBV5-8	TRBJ2-1	NA
CASSLGPGQSYGYTF	TGTGCCAGCAGCTTAGGTCCGGGACAGTCTTATGGCTACACCTTC	TRBD1	TRBV11-3	TRBJ1-2	NA
CASSQGGTEAFF	TGTGCCAGCAGCCAAGGGGGCACTGAAGCTTTCTTT	NA	TRBV27	TRBJ1-1	NA
CASSQRQGEAFF	TGCGCCAGCAGCCAACGACAGGGCGAAGCTTTCTTT	TRBD1	TRBV4-3	TRBJ1-1	many
CASSPRGITNEKLFF	TGTGCCAGCAGTCCTCGGGGTATAACTAATGAAAAACTGTTTTTT	NA	TRBV6-5	TRBJ1-4	NA
CASSQGAAGGSESRRETQYF	TGCGCCAGCAGCCAAGGGGCAGCGGGGGGCTCCGAATCTAGGAGAGAGACCCAGTACTTC	TRBD2	TRBV4-3	TRBJ2-5	NA
CASSESEAKNRGLTEAFF	TGTGCCAGCAGTGAATCGGAGGCTAAAAACAGGGGGCTCACTGAAGCTTTCTTT	TRBD1	TRBV25-1	TRBJ1-1	NA
CASSLSGTDGYTF	TGCGCCAGCAGCTTGTCCGGGACAGATGGCTACACCTTC	TRBD1	TRBV5-1	TRBJ1-2	NA
CASAAGQLNTEAFF	TGTGCCAGTGCGGCGGGACAGTTGAACACTGAAGCTTTCTTT	TRBD1	TRBV19	TRBJ1-1	NA
CAWSTLQGFYGYTF	TGTGCCTGGAGTACTCTACAGGGGTTCTATGGCTACACCTTC	TRBD1	TRBV30	TRBJ1-2	NA
CASSQLGSGYEQYF	TGTGCCAGCAGCCAACTCGGTAGCGGCTACGAGCAGTACTTC	NA	TRBV14	TRBJ2-7	NA
CASATAGYEQYF	TGTGCCAGCGCCACTGCAGGGTACGAGCAGTACTTC	NA	TRBV2	TRBJ2-7	NA
CASSFVSGQAYEQYF	TGCGCCAGCAGCTTTGTCTCCGGACAGGCCTACGAGCAGTACTTC	TRBD1	TRBV5-1	TRBJ2-7	few
CASSPDNRGGEQYF	TGTGCCAGCTCACCGGACAACAGGGGGGGAGAGCAGTACTTC	NA	TRBV18	TRBJ2-7	once
CAWSVRERGAHNEQFF	TGTGCCTGGAGTGTACGGGAGCGGGGGGCCCACAATGAGCAGTTCTTC	TRBD2	TRBV30	TRBJ2-1	once
CASSFTTEYEQYF	TGTGCCAGCAGCTTCACGACAGAATACGAGCAGTACTTC	NA	TRBV11-2	TRBJ2-7	NA
CASHFRDNEQFF	TGTGCCAGCCATTTCAGGGACAATGAGCAGTTCTTC	NA	TRBV5-6	TRBJ2-1	once
CSVGTGGPYGYTF	TGCAGCGTTGGGACAGGGGGACCCTATGGCTACACCTTC	TRBD1	TRBV29-1	TRBJ1-2	NA
CASSSSPAGYAEAFF	TGTGCCAGCAGCTCCAGCCCGGCAGGCTACGCTGAAGCTTTCTTT	NA	TRBV11-3	TRBJ1-1	NA
CASSFVTDFRKLFF	TGTGCCAGCAGTTTCGTGACAGATTTTCGGAAACTGTTTTTT	NA	TRBV28	TRBJ1-4	NA
CASTPTSGSRVEQYF	TGTGCCAGCACCCCGACTAGCGGGAGTCGGGTCGAGCAGTACTTC	TRBD2	TRBV6-1	TRBJ2-7	NA
CASSPFQGRDYGYTF	TGTGCCAGCAGCCCATTCCAGGGCCGTGACTATGGCTACACCTTC	NA	TRBV14	TRBJ1-2	NA
CASSPRVSGTPFGYEQYF	TGTGCCAGTAGTCCCCGCGTTAGCGGGACTCCCTTCGGCTACGAGCAGTACTTC	TRBD2	TRBV19	TRBJ2-7	few
CASSPLKGPGELFF	TGTGCCAGCTCACCTCTAAAGGGGCCCGGGGAGCTGTTTTTT	NA	TRBV18	TRBJ2-2	NA
CATSTPGTANTGELFF	TGTGCCACCAGCACCCCCGGGACAGCGAACACCGGGGAGCTGTTTTTT	TRBD1	TRBV15	TRBJ2-2	NA
CASSRAAAARTQYF	TGTGCCAGTAGTAGGGCAGCCGCCGCGAGAACGCAGTATTTT	NA	TRBV19	TRBJ2-3	NA
CASSFRTGGYTF	TGCGCCAGCAGCTTTCGGACAGGCGGCTACACCTTC	TRBD1	TRBV5-1	TRBJ1-2	NA
CASSLLAGALEQYF	TGCGCCAGCAGCTTGTTAGCGGGAGCCCTCGAGCAGTACTTC	TRBD2	TRBV5-1	TRBJ2-7	once